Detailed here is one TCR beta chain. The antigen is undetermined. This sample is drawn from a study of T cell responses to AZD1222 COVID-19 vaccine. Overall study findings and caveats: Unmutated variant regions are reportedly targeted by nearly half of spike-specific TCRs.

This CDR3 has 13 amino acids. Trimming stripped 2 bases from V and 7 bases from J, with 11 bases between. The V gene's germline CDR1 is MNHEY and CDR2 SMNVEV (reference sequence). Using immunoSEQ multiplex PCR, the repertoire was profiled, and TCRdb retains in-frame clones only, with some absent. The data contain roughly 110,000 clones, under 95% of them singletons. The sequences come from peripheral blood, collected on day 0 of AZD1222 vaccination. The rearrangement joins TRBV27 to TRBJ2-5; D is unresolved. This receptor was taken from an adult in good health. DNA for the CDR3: TGTGCCAGCAGTTTAGGAGTGTTGGGGACCCAGTACTTC. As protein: CASSLGVLGTQYF.